These T cell receptor beta chains were read from a single sample in a study of cytomegalovirus exposure and HLA in healthy donors. The table came from immunoSEQ multiplex PCR; TCRdb's copy has only in-frame clones and leaves some out. The sample holds a few hundred thousand clones; about three quarters are singletons and the top ten take around 15%. The specimen was PBMCs. The receptor set was obtained from a middle-aged man in good health and CMV-seronegative. The CDR3 runs from the conserved cysteine through the conserved F or W. Each record gives: J gene, V gene, clone size, D gene, CDR3 DNA, CDR3 protein. The D gene is left open where the match is weak. Clone sizes are given selectively: once, few, many, or a class where the clone is expanded.

>TRBJ1-5|TRBV19|NA|NA
TGTGCCAGTAGTTCCGCGGGGCATCAGCCCCAGCATTTT
CASSSAGHQPQHF
>TRBJ1-1|TRBV29-1|NA|TRBD1
TGCAGCGTTGAAGCCTTGCACACAGGGGGCGGCTTGGACACTGAAGCTTTCTTT
CSVEALHTGGGLDTEAFF
>TRBJ2-1|TRBV6-1|NA|TRBD1
TGTGCCAGCAGTGTAACCCGGGACAGGAACTACAATGAGCAGTTCTTC
CASSVTRDRNYNEQFF
>TRBJ2-1|TRBV7-3|NA|NA
TGTGCCAGCAGCACCACACAGGGCGAGCAGTTCTTC
CASSTTQGEQFF
>TRBJ1-2|TRBV7-2|NA|NA
TGTGCCAGCAGCTTATACGGGACACCGAACTATGGCTACACCTTC
CASSLYGTPNYGYTF
>TRBJ2-6|TRBV2|NA|NA
TGTGCCAGCAGTCGATCAGTAACCTTCTCTGGGGCCAACGTCCTGACTTTC
CASSRSVTFSGANVLTF
>TRBJ2-3|TRBV4-3|NA|TRBD2
TGCGCCAGCAGCCATGCAAGCGGGGCGGGGACAGATACGCAGTATTTT
CASSHASGAGTDTQYF
>TRBJ2-2|TRBV9|NA|TRBD2
TGTGCCAGCAGCGTAAGATTCCTAGCGGGAGCCGGGGAGCTGTTTTTT
CASSVRFLAGAGELFF
>TRBJ2-5|TRBV7-9|NA|TRBD1
TGTGCCAGCAGCTTAAGGACAGGGGGGGAAGAGACCCAGTACTTC
CASSLRTGGEETQYF
>TRBJ1-1|TRBV6-5|NA|TRBD1
TGTGCCAGCAGTACCGGGACAGGGGCTAACACTGAAGCTTTCTTT
CASSTGTGANTEAFF
>TRBJ1-3|TRBV16|few|NA
TGTGCCAGCAGCCACCTCGGAGGAGCTGGAAACACCATATATTTT
CASSHLGGAGNTIYF
>TRBJ2-5|TRBV28|NA|NA
TGTGCCAGCAGTTTAACAGAAAAAGAGACCCAGTACTTC
CASSLTEKETQYF
>TRBJ1-1|TRBV4-1|NA|NA
TGCGCCAGCAGCCACCCGGGCGGGGGTGAAACTGAAGCTTTCTTT
CASSHPGGGETEAFF
>TRBJ2-7|TRBV6-1|NA|TRBD1
TGTGCCAGCAGTGGGGGGGACAGGGGGCGACATGGAAATATGTACGAGCAGTACTTC
CASSGGDRGRHGNMYEQYF
>TRBJ2-1|TRBV10-3|NA|TRBD2
TGTGCCATCAGTGAGAAACTGGGACTAGCGGGGTTTAATGAGCAGTTCTTC
CAISEKLGLAGFNEQFF
>TRBJ2-3|TRBV10-3|NA|TRBD2
TGTGCCATCAGTGGAGCGGGGAGCGGCACAGATACGCAGTATTTT
CAISGAGSGTDTQYF
>TRBJ1-1|TRBV9|once|TRBD1
TGTGCCAGCAGCCCCCGAGGACAGGGGAACACTGAAGCTTTCTTT
CASSPRGQGNTEAFF
>TRBJ2-5|TRBV2|NA|NA
TGTGCCAGCACCTCCAGGGGCGGGGCGGGGGTCTCCGCAGAGACCCAGTACTTC
CASTSRGGAGVSAETQYF
>TRBJ2-3|TRBV2|once|TRBD2
TGTGCCAGCAGAATGGGACTAGCGGGACGCACAGATACGCAGTATTTT
CASRMGLAGRTDTQYF
>TRBJ2-1|TRBV28|NA|NA
TGTGCCAGCAATCTTCGAACGGGAACTAGATCCTACAATGAGCAGTTCTTC
CASNLRTGTRSYNEQFF
>TRBJ2-3|TRBV6-5|NA|NA
TGTGCCAGCAGTTACTCGACAGTGGATACCACAGATACGCAGTATTTT
CASSYSTVDTTDTQYF
>TRBJ2-4|TRBV10-1|once|TRBD1
TGCGCCAGCAGTGAATACCCCGGACAGGAAAACATTCAGTACTTC
CASSEYPGQENIQYF
>TRBJ1-2|TRBV27|once|TRBD1
TGTGCCAGCAAAACCGGGACAGGGAACTATGGCTACACCTTC
CASKTGTGNYGYTF